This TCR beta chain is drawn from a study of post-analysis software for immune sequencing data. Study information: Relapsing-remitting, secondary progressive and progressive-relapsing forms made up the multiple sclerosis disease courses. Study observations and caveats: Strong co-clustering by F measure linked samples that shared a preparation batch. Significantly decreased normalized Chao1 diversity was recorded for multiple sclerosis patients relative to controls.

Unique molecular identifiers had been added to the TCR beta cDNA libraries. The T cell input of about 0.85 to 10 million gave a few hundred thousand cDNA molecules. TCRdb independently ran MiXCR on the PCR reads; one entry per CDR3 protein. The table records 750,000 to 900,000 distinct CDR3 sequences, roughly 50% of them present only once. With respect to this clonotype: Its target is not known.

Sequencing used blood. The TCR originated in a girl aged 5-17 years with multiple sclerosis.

CDR3: CASSLMGVLAGSYEQYF. The DNA of the CDR3 is TGTGCCAGCAGCTTAATGGGGGTCCTAGCGGGCAGCTACGAGCAGTACTTC. This chain connects TRBV7-9 to TRBJ2-7; 8 bases match TRBD2. The germline V gene has CDR1 SEHNR and CDR2 FQNEAQ (reference sequence). Unmatched junction bases numbered 12, after V lost 2 bases and J lost 3 bases. This CDR3 region has 17 residues.